The entry that follows covers one T cell receptor beta chain sequence. Its cognate antigen is unknown. This PCR relied on a set of 60 Vbeta primers and 13 Jbeta primers. Method: immunoSEQ multiplex PCR; TCRdb's copy keeps in-frame clones and lacks some. Of over 55,000 clones listed, just under 80% are singletons. After removal of 3 bases from V and 5 bases from J, the junction contained 10 bases not matched to a gene. CDR1 is SGHNT, CDR2 YYREEE, per germline (reference sequence). This CDR3 is 15 amino acids long. This sample was included in a study of cytomegalovirus exposure and HLA in healthy donors. Study-level findings and limits: HLA alleles were associated with 16,951 TCR beta sequences in a later analysis at 0.05 false discovery rate. In a later analysis, a genetic analysis reported fewer productive-TCR N-insertions in an Asian-associated ancestry cluster than the cohort average.

The sample comprised PBMCs. The receptor was isolated from a woman in her 30s in good health and CMV-seronegative. The rearrangement links TRBV5-4 to TRBJ1-2; 7 bases map to TRBD1. The CDR3 protein is CASSSSDRRPYGYTF. CDR3 coding DNA: TGTGCCAGCAGCTCATCGGACAGGCGGCCATATGGCTACACCTTC.